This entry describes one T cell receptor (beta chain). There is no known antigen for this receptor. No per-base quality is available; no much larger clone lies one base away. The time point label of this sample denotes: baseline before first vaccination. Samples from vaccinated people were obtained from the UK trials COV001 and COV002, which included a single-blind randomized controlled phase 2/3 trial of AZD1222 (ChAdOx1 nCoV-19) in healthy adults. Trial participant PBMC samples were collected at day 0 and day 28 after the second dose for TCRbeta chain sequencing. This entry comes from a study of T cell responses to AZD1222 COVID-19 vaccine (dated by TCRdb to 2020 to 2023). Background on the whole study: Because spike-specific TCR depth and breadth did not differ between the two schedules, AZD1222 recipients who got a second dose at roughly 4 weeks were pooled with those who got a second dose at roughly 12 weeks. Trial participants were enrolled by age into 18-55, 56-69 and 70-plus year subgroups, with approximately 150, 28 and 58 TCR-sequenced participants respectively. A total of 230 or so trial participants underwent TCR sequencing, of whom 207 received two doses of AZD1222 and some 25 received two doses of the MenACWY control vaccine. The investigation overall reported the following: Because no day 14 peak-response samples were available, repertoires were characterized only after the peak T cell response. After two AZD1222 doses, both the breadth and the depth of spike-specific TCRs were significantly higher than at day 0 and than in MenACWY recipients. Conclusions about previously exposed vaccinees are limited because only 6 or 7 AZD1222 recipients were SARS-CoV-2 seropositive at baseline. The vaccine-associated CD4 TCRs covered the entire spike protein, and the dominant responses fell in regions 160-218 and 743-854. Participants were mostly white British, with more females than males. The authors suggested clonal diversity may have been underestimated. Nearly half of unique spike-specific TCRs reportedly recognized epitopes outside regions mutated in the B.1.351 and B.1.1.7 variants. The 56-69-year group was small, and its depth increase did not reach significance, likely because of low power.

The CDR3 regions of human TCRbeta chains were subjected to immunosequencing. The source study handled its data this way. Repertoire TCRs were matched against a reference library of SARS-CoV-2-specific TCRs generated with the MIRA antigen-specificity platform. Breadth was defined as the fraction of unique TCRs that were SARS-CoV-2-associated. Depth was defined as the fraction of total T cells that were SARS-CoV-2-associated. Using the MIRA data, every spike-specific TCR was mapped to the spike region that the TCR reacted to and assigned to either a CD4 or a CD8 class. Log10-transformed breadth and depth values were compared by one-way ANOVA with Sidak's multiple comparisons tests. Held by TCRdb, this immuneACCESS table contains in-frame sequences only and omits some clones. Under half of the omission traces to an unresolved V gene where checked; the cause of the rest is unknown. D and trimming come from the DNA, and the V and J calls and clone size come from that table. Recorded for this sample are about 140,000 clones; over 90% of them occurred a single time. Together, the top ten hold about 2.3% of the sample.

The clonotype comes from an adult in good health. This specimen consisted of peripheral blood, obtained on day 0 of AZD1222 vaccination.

The nucleotides are TGTGCCAGCAGTTTATTGGGCCTGGGCGGGAACACCGGGGAGCTGTTTTTT. Its translation is CASSLLGLGGNTGELFF. Recombination linked TRBV27 to TRBJ2-2, with the identity of the D gene unclear. The CDR3 covers 17 residues, taking in both the cysteine and the phenylalanine. Kept here is only the CDR3 DNA, which spans 51 bases and is read in frame from base 1. The germline ends are 13 bases apart after V is trimmed by 1 base and J by 1 base. Via the germline V gene (reference sequence), CDR1 is MNHEY and CDR2 SMNVEV.